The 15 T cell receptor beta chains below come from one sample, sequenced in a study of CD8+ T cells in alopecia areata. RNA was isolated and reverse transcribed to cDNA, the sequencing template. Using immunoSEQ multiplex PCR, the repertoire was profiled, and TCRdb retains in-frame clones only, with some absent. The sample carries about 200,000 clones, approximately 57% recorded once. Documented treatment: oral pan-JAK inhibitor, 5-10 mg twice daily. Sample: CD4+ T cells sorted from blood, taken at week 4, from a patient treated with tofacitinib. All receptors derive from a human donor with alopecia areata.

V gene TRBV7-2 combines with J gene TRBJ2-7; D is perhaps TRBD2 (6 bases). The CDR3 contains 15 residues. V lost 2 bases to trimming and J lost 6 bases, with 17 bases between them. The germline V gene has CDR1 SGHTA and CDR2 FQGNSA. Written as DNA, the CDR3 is TGTGCCAGCAGCTTATATAGCGGTGGGCTTTTCGAGCAGTACTTC. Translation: CASSLYSGGLFEQYF.

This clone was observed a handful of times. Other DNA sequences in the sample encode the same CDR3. The CDR3 region is CASSLRQGPGELFF. The CDR3 nucleotides are TGTGCCAGCAGCCTGAGACAGGGCCCCGGGGAGCTGTTTTTT. V usage is TRBV7-2 and J usage is TRBJ2-2; 7 bases line up with TRBD1. Trimming cost V 5 bases and J 6 bases; bases outside gene matches: 6. CDR1 is SGHTA, CDR2 FQGNSA, per germline. The CDR3 spans 14 residues.

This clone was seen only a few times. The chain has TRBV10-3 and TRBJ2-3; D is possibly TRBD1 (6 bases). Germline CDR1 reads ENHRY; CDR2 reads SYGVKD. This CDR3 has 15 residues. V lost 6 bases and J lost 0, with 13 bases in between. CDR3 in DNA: TGTGCCATCAGCGACAAAGGACAGAGCACAGATACGCAGTATTTT. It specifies CAISDKGQSTDTQYF.

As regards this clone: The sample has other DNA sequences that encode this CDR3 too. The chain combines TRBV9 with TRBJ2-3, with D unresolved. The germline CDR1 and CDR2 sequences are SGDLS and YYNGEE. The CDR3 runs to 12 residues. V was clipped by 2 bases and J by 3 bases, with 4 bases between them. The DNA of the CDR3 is TGTGCCAGCAGCGTGGCTACAGATACGCAGTATTTT. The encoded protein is CASSVATDTQYF.

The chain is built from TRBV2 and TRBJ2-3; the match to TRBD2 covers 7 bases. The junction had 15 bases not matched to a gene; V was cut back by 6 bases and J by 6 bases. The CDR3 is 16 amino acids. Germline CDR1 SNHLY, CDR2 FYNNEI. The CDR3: CASRRFGGGTQDTQYF. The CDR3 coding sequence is TGTGCCAGCAGGAGGTTTGGCGGGGGAACCCAGGATACGCAGTATTTT.

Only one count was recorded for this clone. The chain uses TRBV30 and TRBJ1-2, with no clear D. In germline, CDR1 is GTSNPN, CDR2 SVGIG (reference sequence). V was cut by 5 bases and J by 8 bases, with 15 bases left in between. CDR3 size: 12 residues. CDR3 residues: CAWHREVDGYTF. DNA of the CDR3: TGTGCCTGGCACCGGGAAGTAGACGGCTACACCTTC.

The CDR3 DNA is TGTGCCTGGAGTACAGGGACAGTGAACACCGGGGAGCTGTTTTTT. Translated, it gives CAWSTGTVNTGELFF. The rearrangement uses TRBV30 and TRBJ2-2, with 7 positions matching TRBD1. The germline V gene has CDR1 GTSNPN and CDR2 SVGIG (reference sequence). The CDR3 extends over 15 amino acids. Trimming at V came to 2 bases and at J to 1 base, leaving 4 bases not matched to a gene.

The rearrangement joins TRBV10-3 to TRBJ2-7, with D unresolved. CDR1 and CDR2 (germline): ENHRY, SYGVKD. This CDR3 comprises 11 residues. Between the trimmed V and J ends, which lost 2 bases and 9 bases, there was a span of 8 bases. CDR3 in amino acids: CAISEGEGQYF. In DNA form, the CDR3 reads TGTGCCATCAGTGAGGGTGAAGGGCAGTACTTC.

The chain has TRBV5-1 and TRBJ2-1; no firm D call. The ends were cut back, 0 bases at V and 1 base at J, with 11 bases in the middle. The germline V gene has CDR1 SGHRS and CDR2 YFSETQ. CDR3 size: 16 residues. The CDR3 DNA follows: TGCGCCAGCAGCTTGGCCGATTGGAGTTCCTACAATGAGCAGTTCTTC. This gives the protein CASSLADWSSYNEQFF. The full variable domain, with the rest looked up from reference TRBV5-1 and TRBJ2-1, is KAGVTQTPRYLIKTRGQQVTLSCSPISGHRSVSWYQQTPGQGLQFLFEYFSETQRNKGNFPGRFSGRQFSNSRSEMNVSTLELGDSALYLCASSLADWSSYNEQFFGPGTRLTVL.

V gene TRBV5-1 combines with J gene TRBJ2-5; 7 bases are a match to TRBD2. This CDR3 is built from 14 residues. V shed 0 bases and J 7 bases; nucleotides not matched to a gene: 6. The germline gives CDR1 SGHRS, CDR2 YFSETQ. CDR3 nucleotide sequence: TGCGCCAGCAGCTTGGACGCAGGGAGGGGGACCCAGTACTTC. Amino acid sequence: CASSLDAGRGTQYF.

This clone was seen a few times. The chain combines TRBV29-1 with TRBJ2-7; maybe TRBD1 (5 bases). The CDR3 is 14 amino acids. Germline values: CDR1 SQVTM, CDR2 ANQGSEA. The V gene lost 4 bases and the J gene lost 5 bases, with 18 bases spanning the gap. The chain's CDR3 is CSVVRQGIGHEQYF. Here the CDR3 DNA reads TGCAGCGTTGTTCGGCAGGGTATCGGCCACGAGCAGTACTTC.

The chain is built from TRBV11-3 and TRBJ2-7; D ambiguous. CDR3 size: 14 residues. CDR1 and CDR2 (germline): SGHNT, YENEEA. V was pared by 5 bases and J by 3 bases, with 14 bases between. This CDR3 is CASSLGPLLYEQYF. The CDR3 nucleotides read TGTGCCAGCAGCCTCGGGCCCTTACTCTACGAGCAGTACTTC.

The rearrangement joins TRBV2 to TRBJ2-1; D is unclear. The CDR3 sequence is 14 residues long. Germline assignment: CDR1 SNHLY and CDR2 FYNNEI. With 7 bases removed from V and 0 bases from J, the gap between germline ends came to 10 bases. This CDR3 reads CASITTRSYNEQFF. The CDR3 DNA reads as TGTGCCAGCATAACTACCCGCTCCTACAATGAGCAGTTCTTC.

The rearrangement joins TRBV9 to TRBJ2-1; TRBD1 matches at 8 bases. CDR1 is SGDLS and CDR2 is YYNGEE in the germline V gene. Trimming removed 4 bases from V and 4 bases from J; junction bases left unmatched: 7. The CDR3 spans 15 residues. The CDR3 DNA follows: TGTGCCAGCAGCCAGGGGGCTGTAAATTACAATGAGCAGTTCTTC. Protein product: CASSQGAVNYNEQFF.

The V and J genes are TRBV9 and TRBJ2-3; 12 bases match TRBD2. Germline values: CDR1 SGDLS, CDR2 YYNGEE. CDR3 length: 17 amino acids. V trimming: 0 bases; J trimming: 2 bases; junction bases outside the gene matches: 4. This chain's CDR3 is CASSVATSGGLTDTQYF. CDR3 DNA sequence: TGTGCCAGCAGCGTAGCTACTAGCGGGGGGCTCACAGATACGCAGTATTTT.